Shown below are 22 T cell receptor beta chains from a single sample sequenced in a study of shared clonotypes between healthy human individuals. Sequenced by immunoSEQ multiplex PCR; TCRdb stores in-frame clones only, minus some. The data contain millions of clones, 80% to 95% of them singletons. Sequenced input: naive CD4+ T cells from PBMCs. As for subset: CD45RA+ positively selected. The receptors shown here come from a man between 18 and 29 years old in good health. Some clones in this sample may be carry-over from other donors' samples.

This clone was detected only once. The CDR3 nucleotides are TGTGCCATGGCTAACACAGATACGCAGTATTTT. Residues: CAMANTDTQYF. This chain connects TRBV5-4 to TRBJ2-3; D is undetermined. This CDR3 is built from 11 residues. V lost 9 bases, J lost 2 bases, and 7 bases lay in between. Germline V gives CDR1 SGHNT, CDR2 YYREEE (reference sequence).

This chain connects TRBV6-5 to TRBJ1-2, with 7 bases matching TRBD1. Looked up from germline, CDR1 is MNHEY and CDR2 is SVGAGI. There are 13 residues in the CDR3. The J segment lost 0 bases and the V segment lost 8 bases, leaving 3 bases of the junction unmatched. CDR3 region: CASGDRPNYGYTF. Written as DNA, the CDR3 is TGTGCCAGCGGGGACAGACCTAACTATGGCTACACCTTC.

The chain carries TRBV19 and TRBJ1-5; D call uncertain. This CDR3 has 17 amino acids. The germline V gene has CDR1 LNHDA and CDR2 SQIVND (reference sequence). Trimming cost V 3 bases and J 1 base, with 16 bases left between them. CDR3: CASSIPSPPRSNQPQHF. The CDR3 nucleotides read TGTGCCAGTAGTATTCCTTCCCCGCCAAGGAGCAATCAGCCCCAGCATTTT.

The rearrangement uses TRBV6-1 and TRBJ2-5, with 11 positions matching TRBD2. The germline gives CDR1 MNHNS, CDR2 SASEGT. The CDR3 runs to 14 residues. V shed 6 bases, J shed 3 bases, and the junction held 3 bases outside the gene matches. The CDR3 sequence is CASSPGLAEETQYF. CDR3 sequence (DNA): TGTGCCAGCAGCCCGGGACTAGCGGAAGAGACCCAGTACTTC.

CDR3 in amino acids: CASSWGLAGGWDNEQFF. The CDR3 bases are TGTGCCAGCAGCTGGGGACTAGCGGGAGGGTGGGACAATGAGCAGTTCTTC. This rearrangement joins TRBV7-9 to TRBJ2-1; 16 bases are shared with TRBD2. The V and J ends lost 4 bases and 5 bases, in that order; junction bases with no gene match: 5. This CDR3 has 17 amino acids. CDR1 SEHNR and CDR2 FQNEAQ come from the germline V gene (reference sequence).

The rearrangement links TRBV18 to TRBJ2-1, with 12 bases identical to TRBD2. The V gene's germline CDR1 is KGHSH and CDR2 LQKENI. The CDR3 is 21 residues long. With V trimmed by 0 bases and J by 0 bases, 12 bases remained unmatched. As DNA, the CDR3 is TGTGCCAGCTCACCACCGTTATTCCTAGCGGGGGGGACAAGCTCCTACAATGAGCAGTTCTTC. It codes for CASSPPLFLAGGTSSYNEQFF. Supplemented by reference TRBV18 and TRBJ2-1, the full variable domain reads NAGVMQNPRHLVRRRGQEARLRCSPMKGHSHVYWYRQLPEEGLKFMVYLQKENIIDESGMPKERFSAEFPKEGPSILRIQQVVRGDSAAYFCASSPPLFLAGGTSSYNEQFFGPGTRLTVL.

The V call is TRBV5-1, the J call TRBJ1-4; possible D gene TRBD1, 5 bases. Trimming stripped 4 bases from V and 5 bases from J, with 12 bases between. The CDR3 contains 14 residues. The germline gives CDR1 SGHRS, CDR2 YFSETQ. The CDR3 reads CASSQGTANEKLFF. CDR3 DNA sequence: TGCGCCAGCAGCCAAGGGACGGCGAATGAAAAACTGTTTTTT.

The chain employs TRBV5-4 and TRBJ2-3, with 7 nucleotides matching TRBD2. The CDR3 totals 13 residues. V lost 4 bases, J lost 5 bases, and 4 bases stayed unmatched. Per the germline V gene, CDR1 is SGHNT and CDR2 is YYREEE (reference sequence). The CDR3 loop reads CASSPREGDTQYF. In DNA, the CDR3 is TGTGCCAGCAGCCCTAGGGAGGGAGATACGCAGTATTTT.

V and J are TRBV6-5 and TRBJ1-1; D possibly corresponds to TRBD1 (6 bases). This CDR3 has 15 amino acids. CDR1 and CDR2 (germline): MNHEY, SVGAGI. Trimming pared 5 bases from V and 3 bases from J, leaving 16 bases between. CDR3: CASSARDKQHTEAFF. In DNA form, the CDR3 reads TGTGCCAGCAGTGCGCGGGACAAACAACACACTGAAGCTTTCTTT.

The V and J genes are TRBV11-2 and TRBJ2-1, with TRBD2 identical over 10 bases. Unmatched junction bases numbered 9, after V lost 5 bases and J lost 8 bases. Germline lookup yields CDR1 SGHAT and CDR2 FQNNGV. The CDR3 sequence is 15 residues long. The CDR3, as DNA: TGTGCCAGCAGCAGAGGACTAGCGGCATCTGATGAGCAGTTCTTC. Translation: CASSRGLAASDEQFF.

This chain joins TRBV2 and TRBJ2-1; 10 nucleotides match TRBD2. Germline V gene data show CDR1 as SNHLY and CDR2 as FYNNEI. Trimming cost V 2 bases and J 9 bases; bases outside gene matches: 4. The CDR3 has 14 amino acids. In DNA, the CDR3 is TGTGCCAGCAGTGAACTAGCGGGAGCGGCTGAGCAGTTCTTC. Encoded protein: CASSELAGAAEQFF.

The chain employs TRBV9 and TRBJ2-1; 13 bases map to TRBD2. The CDR3 runs to 19 residues. The V gene end was trimmed by 3 bases and the J gene end by 0 bases; junction bases not matched to a gene: 9. The germline V gene has CDR1 SGDLS and CDR2 YYNGEE. CDR3 residues: CASSEGLAGTYSSYNEQFF. CDR3 DNA: TGTGCCAGCAGCGAGGGACTAGCGGGGACATATAGCTCCTACAATGAGCAGTTCTTC.

The rearrangement links TRBV9 to TRBJ2-3; 13 bases agree with TRBD2. The germline gives CDR1 SGDLS, CDR2 YYNGEE. V was clipped by 5 bases and J by 1 base; unmatched bases: 1. The CDR3 runs to 15 residues. The CDR3: CASSGLAGGTDTQYF. CDR3 DNA: TGTGCCAGCAGTGGACTAGCGGGAGGCACAGATACGCAGTATTTT.

This clone occurred once. The gene calls are TRBV5-6 and TRBJ2-5, with 10 nucleotides matching TRBD2. CDR3 length equals 17 residues. Germline CDR1 reads SGHDT; CDR2 reads YYEEEE. The ends lost 3 bases at V and 5 bases at J; junction bases unmatched: 13. The CDR3 nucleotides are TGTGCCAGCAGCTGGACCGGAGCGGGAGGGCCAGGTGAGACCCAGTACTTC. Its translation: CASSWTGAGGPGETQYF. Based on the CDR3 plus reference TRBV5-6 and TRBJ2-5, the full variable domain is DAGVTQSPTHLIKTRGQQVTLRCSPKSGHDTVSWYQQALGQGPQFIFQYYEEEERQRGNFPDRFSGHQFPNYSSELNVNALLLGDSALYLCASSWTGAGGPGETQYFGPGTRLLVL.

The chain uses TRBV7-2 and TRBJ2-1; D gene ambiguous. Trimming stripped 5 bases from V and 13 bases from J, with 15 bases between. This CDR3 has 12 amino acids. Looked up from germline, CDR1 is SGHTA and CDR2 is FQGNSA. The CDR3 DNA reads as TGTGCCAGCAGCCCCTATCAAGCGCTTCAGTTCTTC. It encodes CASSPYQALQFF.

This chain connects TRBV9 to TRBJ2-1; TRBD2 aligns across 7 bases. This CDR3 is built from 15 residues. V trimming: 0 bases; J trimming: 6 bases; junction bases outside the gene matches: 6. Looked up from germline, CDR1 is SGDLS and CDR2 is YYNGEE. This CDR3 reads CASSVEAGVFNEQFF. The CDR3 coding sequence is TGTGCCAGCAGCGTAGAGGCGGGAGTTTTCAATGAGCAGTTCTTC.

The chain carries TRBV19 and TRBJ1-2; 7 positions agree with TRBD1. The CDR3 contains 16 residues. Trimming cost V 7 bases and J 2 bases; bases outside gene matches: 13. Germline lookup yields CDR1 LNHDA and CDR2 SQIVND (reference sequence). This CDR3 is CASTPTGKGFNYGYTF. The CDR3 DNA is TGTGCCAGTACCCCGACAGGGAAGGGATTCAACTATGGCTACACCTTC.

The rearrangement joins TRBV11-2 to TRBJ2-7; TRBD2 agrees at 10 bases. After removal of 6 bases from V and 7 bases from J, the junction contained 9 bases not matched to a gene. CDR3 length: 14 amino acids. Germline CDR1 is SGHAT and CDR2 is FQNNGV. The CDR3, as DNA: TGTGCCAGCAGATCCGTAGCGGGAGGAAGTGAGCAGTACTTC. Amino acids: CASRSVAGGSEQYF.

The genes are TRBV28 and TRBJ1-1; D gene uncertain. This CDR3 spans 14 amino acids. Trimming took 7 bases from V and 2 from J, leaving 14 bases between them. Germline V gives CDR1 MDHEN, CDR2 SYDVKM. The CDR3 region has the DNA TGTGCCAGCAATTCCCCCGGTGGAAACACTGAAGCTTTCTTT. It yields the protein CASNSPGGNTEAFF. Combining the CDR3 with reference TRBV28 and TRBJ1-1 gives the whole variable domain DVKVTQSSRYLVKRTGEKVFLECVQDMDHENMFWYRQDPGLGLRLIYFSYDVKMKEKGDIPEGYSVSREKKERFSLILESASTNQTSMYLCASNSPGGNTEAFFGQGTRLTVV.

Written as DNA, the CDR3 is TGTGCCAGCACCTTGGGGTTCCTCTACACCTTC. It translates to CASTLGFLYTF. This chain links TRBV28 with TRBJ1-2; no clear D gene. The germline gives CDR1 MDHEN, CDR2 SYDVKM. CDR3 length equals 11 residues. Trimming left V 7 bases short and J 10 bases short, with 13 bases between.

The chain recombines TRBV25-1 with TRBJ2-2, with D possibly matching TRBD1 (5 bases). This CDR3 has 15 amino acids. Germline V gene lookup returns CDR1 MGHDK and CDR2 SYGVNS. Trimming left V 3 bases short and J 2 bases short, with 10 bases between. Here the CDR3 reads CASSDVTVNTGELFF. In DNA form, the CDR3 reads TGTGCCAGCAGTGACGTGACAGTTAACACCGGGGAGCTGTTTTTT.

This CDR3 is CASSSRGAGGNPDEQFF. CDR3 DNA: TGCGCCAGCAGCTCGCGGGGTGCGGGAGGTAATCCGGATGAGCAGTTCTTC. The rearrangement uses TRBV5-1 and TRBJ2-1; 8 nucleotides match TRBD2. Trimming removed 3 bases from V and 8 bases from J; junction bases left unmatched: 16. The CDR3 contains 17 residues. CDR1 and CDR2 (germline): SGHRS, YFSETQ.